This T cell receptor beta chain is drawn from a study of shared clonotypes between healthy human individuals. As for the study in general: Each donor's CD8 memory used one plate, CD8 naive two, each CD4 subset three.

Sorted subsets were amplified in replicate PCRs using 150 to 250 ng DNA, some 31,000 T cell genomes. Sequenced by immunoSEQ multiplex PCR; TCRdb stores in-frame clones only, minus some. The sample lists about 2.4 million clones; around 90% were seen once. A word on this clone: Antigen unknown.

Study results and caveats: Compared with clonotypes that all four donors shared, non-shared clonotypes had lower generation probabilities.

Donors, without exception, were Caucasian adults residing in Nashville, Tennessee. Trimming took off 4 bases at V and 5 bases at J, with 8 bases between the two ends. The CDR3 sequence is 13 residues long. Per germline, CDR1 SEHNR and CDR2 FQNEAQ (reference sequence). This TCR derives from a young man in good health. The sequenced material came from naive CD4+ T cells sorted from blood. Subset reported: CD45RA+ positively selected. V and J are TRBV7-9 and TRBJ2-2; a possible D gene is TRBD2 (6 bases). The CDR3 region is CASSSTSTGELFF. In nucleotides, the CDR3 is TGTGCCAGCAGCTCGACTAGTACCGGGGAGCTGTTTTTT.